These 9 T cell receptor beta chains share one sample of origin, sequenced in a study of cytomegalovirus exposure and HLA in healthy donors. PCR amplification relied on 60 Vbeta primers (plus 13 Jbeta primers). Some clones are missing from TCRdb's copy, which holds only in-frame ones; the method was immunoSEQ multiplex PCR. The repertoire includes about 130,000 clones, under 80% of them detected once, and under 4.5% sits in the top ten. The sequenced sample was PBMCs. The receptors derive from a man aged 40-55 years in good health and CMV-seropositive.

V is TRBV2 and J is TRBJ2-1; D is possibly TRBD1 (5 bases). The ends were cut back, 8 bases at V and 6 bases at J, with 11 bases in the middle. CDR3 length equals 12 residues. The germline gives CDR1 SNHLY, CDR2 FYNNEI. The CDR3 DNA follows: TGTGCCAGCGTCCGCAGGGCCAATGAGCAGTTCTTC. This translates into CASVRRANEQFF.

J is TRBJ2-7 and V is TRBV6-5, with 10 bases that match TRBD2. CDR1 is MNHEY, CDR2 SVGAGI, per germline. The CDR3 extends over 14 amino acids. The CDR3 nucleotides are TGTGCTGTCCGCACTAGCGGGAAGTGGGGCGAGCAGTACTTC. Protein product: CAVRTSGKWGEQYF.

The chain combines TRBV19 with TRBJ1-1; D remains ambiguous. V lost 2 bases and J lost 0, with 7 bases in between. The V gene's germline CDR1 is LNHDA and CDR2 SQIVND (reference sequence). The CDR3 spans 14 residues. The CDR3: CASSIINMNTEAFF. CDR3 bases: TGTGCCAGTAGTATAATAAACATGAACACTGAAGCTTTCTTT.

This clone appeared once. This sequence joins TRBV30 and TRBJ2-7; D is unresolved. Deletions cut 4 bases from V and 1 base from J, with 11 bases between. CDR3 length: 13 amino acids. Germline V lookup: CDR1 GTSNPN, CDR2 SVGIG (reference sequence). The CDR3 spells CAWTRVLSYEQYF. CDR3 nucleotide sequence: TGTGCCTGGACCCGGGTACTTTCCTACGAGCAGTACTTC.

The chain has TRBV19 and TRBJ2-2; a weak D match, TRBD2 (6 bases). Germline V gene lookup returns CDR1 LNHDA and CDR2 SQIVND (reference sequence). The V and J ends lost 5 bases and 11 bases respectively, with 15 bases between them. The CDR3 is 13 residues long. The CDR3 DNA reads as TGTGCCAGTAGTCTGCGGGGCACGGTTGAGCTGTTTTTT. It encodes CASSLRGTVELFF.

This chain uses TRBV19 with TRBJ2-5; tentative D call: TRBD1 (5 bases). V lost 9 bases, J lost 0 bases, and 14 bases lay in between. Per the germline V gene, CDR1 is LNHDA and CDR2 is SQIVND (reference sequence). The CDR3 is 14 amino acids. The DNA for the CDR3 is TGTGCCAGCCGGCAGGGATCTTACCAAGAGACCCAGTACTTC. Encoded protein: CASRQGSYQETQYF.

This clone was detected a few times. The chain carries TRBV6-4 and TRBJ2-2; 9 positions match TRBD1. This CDR3 has 15 amino acids. J was trimmed by 5 bases and V by 7 bases; bases with no gene match: 8. Germline assignment: CDR1 MRHNA and CDR2 SNTAGT. CDR3 sequence: CASKRDRVGTGELFF. CDR3 coding DNA: TGTGCCAGCAAGCGGGACAGGGTCGGTACCGGGGAGCTGTTTTTT.

J is TRBJ1-3 and V is TRBV19; the D is unclear. Germline CDR1 is LNHDA and CDR2 is SQIVND (reference sequence). Between the trimmed V and J ends, which lost 3 bases and 4 bases, there was a span of 10 bases. The CDR3 runs to 14 residues. CDR3 bases: TGTGCCAGTAGTATCGGAGAGTACGGAAACACCATATATTTT. It yields the protein CASSIGEYGNTIYF.

The chain uses TRBV4-1 and TRBJ2-7; the D gene is possibly TRBD1 (5 bases). Germline assignment: CDR1 MGHRA and CDR2 YSYEKL. CDR3 length equals 13 residues. V lost 1 base to trimming and J lost 5 bases, with 9 bases between them. The CDR3 protein is CASSQARVHEQYF. The CDR3 DNA reads TGCGCCAGCAGCCAAGCCAGGGTGCACGAGCAGTACTTC.